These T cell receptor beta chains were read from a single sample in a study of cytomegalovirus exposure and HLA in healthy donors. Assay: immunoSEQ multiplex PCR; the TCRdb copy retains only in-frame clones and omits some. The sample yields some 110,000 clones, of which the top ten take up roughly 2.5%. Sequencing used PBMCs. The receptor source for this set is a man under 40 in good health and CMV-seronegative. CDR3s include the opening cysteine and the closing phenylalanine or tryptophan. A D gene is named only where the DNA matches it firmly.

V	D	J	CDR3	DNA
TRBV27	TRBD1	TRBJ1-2	CASSPALGQGYGYTF	TGTGCCAGCAGTCCCGCGTTGGGACAGGGCTATGGCTACACCTTC
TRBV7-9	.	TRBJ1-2	CASSLSEQGNGYTF	TGTGCCAGCAGCTTATCGGAACAGGGAAACGGCTACACCTTC
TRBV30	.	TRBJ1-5	CAWSVHTSNQPQHF	TGTGCCTGGAGTGTACATACCAGCAATCAGCCCCAGCATTTT
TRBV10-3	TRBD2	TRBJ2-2	CAISGRADTGELFF	TGTGCCATCAGCGGGAGGGCCGACACCGGGGAGCTGTTTTTT
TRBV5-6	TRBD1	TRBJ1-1	CASLQGGELATEAFF	TGTGCCAGCCTACAGGGGGGCGAGTTGGCCACTGAAGCTTTCTTT
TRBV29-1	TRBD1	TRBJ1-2	CSVPRDREYGYTF	TGCAGCGTCCCCCGGGACAGGGAATATGGCTACACCTTC
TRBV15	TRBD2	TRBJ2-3	CATSSPGGGASTDTQYF	TGTGCCACCAGCAGTCCGGGAGGGGGGGCTAGCACAGATACGCAGTATTTT
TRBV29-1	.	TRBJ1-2	CSVVSEGGFLPSYGYTF	TGCAGCGTTGTAAGCGAAGGGGGATTCTTACCTTCCTATGGCTACACCTTC
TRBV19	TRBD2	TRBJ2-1	CASRPNGLAGELSYNEQFF	TGTGCCAGTCGCCCAAACGGACTAGCGGGAGAATTATCCTACAATGAGCAGTTCTTC
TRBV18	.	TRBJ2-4	CASSPVPSRGIQYF	TGTGCCAGCTCACCAGTCCCTAGCCGGGGCATTCAGTACTTC
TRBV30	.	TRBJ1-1	CAWTVGPQLGEAFF	TGTGCCTGGACCGTCGGACCCCAACTAGGAGAAGCTTTCTTT
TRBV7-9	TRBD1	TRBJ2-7	CASSFATGGIREQYF	TGTGCCAGCAGCTTCGCGACAGGGGGGATCCGCGAGCAGTACTTC
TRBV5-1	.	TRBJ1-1	CASSLDGRSTEAFF	TGCGCCAGCAGCTTGGACGGTAGATCTACTGAAGCTTTCTTT
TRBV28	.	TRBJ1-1	CASSSRVNAEAFF	TGTGCCAGCAGTTCCAGGGTCAACGCTGAAGCTTTCTTT
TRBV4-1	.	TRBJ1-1	CASSSGGTMNTEAFF	TGCGCCAGCAGCTCCGGGGGAACCATGAACACTGAAGCTTTCTTT
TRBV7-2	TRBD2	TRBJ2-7	CASSLTGGIYEQYF	TGTGCCAGCAGCTTAACCGGGGGGATATACGAGCAGTACTTC
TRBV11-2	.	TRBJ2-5	CASRVSGAGETQYF	TGTGCCAGCAGAGTTAGCGGAGCCGGGGAGACCCAGTACTTC
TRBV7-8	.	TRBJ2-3	CASSRSAEPTDTQYF	TGTGCCAGCAGCCGGTCGGCGGAACCCACAGATACGCAGTATTTT
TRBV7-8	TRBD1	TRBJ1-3	CASSLGDRANTIYF	TGTGCCAGCAGCTTAGGCGACAGGGCCAACACCATATATTTT
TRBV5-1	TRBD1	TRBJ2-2	CASSDIRQGESLRRTGELFF	TGCGCCAGCAGCGATATTAGACAGGGGGAGTCCCTGCGTCGCACCGGGGAGCTGTTTTTT